The TCR beta chain under discussion was sequenced for a study of post-analysis software for immune sequencing data. Study-level background: Relapsing-remitting, secondary progressive and progressive-relapsing multiple sclerosis courses were included.

Prepared libraries of TCR beta cDNA carried unique molecular identifiers. The T cell input of about 0.9 to 10 million gave around 540,000 cDNA molecules. TCRdb reprocessed the PCR reads via MiXCR and lists one record per CDR3 protein. The sample lists about 770,000 distinct CDR3 sequences, about 43% occurring once. Study-wide results and limits: Among multiple sclerosis patients, normalized Chao1 diversity was significantly below that of controls. Controls had lower frequencies than patients of a few TRBV segments, which included TRBV5-6, TRBV5-1 and TRBV20-1.

This clonotype was picked up a small number of times. Antigen: not known. This CDR3 spans 15 amino acids. Trimming left V 10 bases short and J 12 bases short, with 29 bases between. CDR1 SGHVS and CDR2 FQNEAQ come from the germline V gene. Sequenced material: blood. The J gene is TRBJ2-3, the V gene TRBV7-8, with a tentative D call TRBD2 (5 bases). This sequence originates from a girl between 5 and 17 years old with multiple sclerosis. The CDR3 region has the DNA TGTGCCAACCTCAGGAGATCCCCCCAGAGGGATATCCAGTATTTT. This codes for CANLRRSPQRDIQYF.